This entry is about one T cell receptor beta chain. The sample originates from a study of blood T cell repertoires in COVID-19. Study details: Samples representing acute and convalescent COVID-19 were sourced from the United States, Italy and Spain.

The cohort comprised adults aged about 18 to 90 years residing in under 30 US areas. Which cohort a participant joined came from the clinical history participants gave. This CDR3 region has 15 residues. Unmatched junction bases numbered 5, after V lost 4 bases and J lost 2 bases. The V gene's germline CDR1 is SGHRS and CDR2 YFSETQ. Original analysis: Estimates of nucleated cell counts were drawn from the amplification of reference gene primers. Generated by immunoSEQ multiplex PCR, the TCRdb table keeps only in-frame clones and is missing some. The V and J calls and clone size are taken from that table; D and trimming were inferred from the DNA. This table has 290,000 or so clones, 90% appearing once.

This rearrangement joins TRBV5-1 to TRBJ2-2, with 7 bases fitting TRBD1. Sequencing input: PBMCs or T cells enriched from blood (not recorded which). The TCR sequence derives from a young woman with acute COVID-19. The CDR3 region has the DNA TGCGCCAGCAGCCCTGGGACAGTTAACACCGGGGAGCTGTTTTTT. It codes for CASSPGTVNTGELFF.